The 28 T cell receptor beta chains below were found in one sample sequenced in a study of OX40 agonist ivuxolimab in advanced cancers. Profiling relied on immunoSEQ multiplex PCR, and the TCRdb table lists in-frame clones only, not all of them. The sample lists tens of thousands of clones; 87% were seen once. This material consisted of CD4+ or CD8+ T cells sorted from blood, taken in a trial of the OX40 agonist ivuxolimab. The receptors come from an adult with an advanced solid tumor such as melanoma, head and neck, liver or kidney cancer.

This chain links TRBV5-4 with TRBJ2-5; D is ambiguous. CDR3 length: 13 amino acids. The V end lost 0 bases, the J end lost 5 bases, and 8 bases lay between the germline ends. CDR1 and CDR2 from the germline V gene are SGHNT and YYREEE (reference sequence). CDR3 region: CASSLAVGETQYF. Written as DNA, the CDR3 is TGTGCCAGCAGCTTGGCCGTAGGCGAGACCCAGTACTTC.

The chain is built from TRBV9 and TRBJ2-7, with 8 bases identical to TRBD2. CDR1 is SGDLS, CDR2 YYNGEE, per germline. This CDR3 contains 17 residues. Trimming at V came to 0 bases and at J to 5 bases, leaving 13 bases not matched to a gene. Here the CDR3 reads CASSVGLDGRGFNEQYF. Written as DNA, the CDR3 is TGTGCCAGCAGCGTAGGTCTAGACGGGAGGGGTTTCAACGAGCAGTACTTC.

The DNA for the CDR3 is TGTGCCAGCGGAGGGACAGCTTACACTGAAGCTTTCTTT. Its protein is CASGGTAYTEAFF. The chain recombines TRBV7-9 with TRBJ1-1, with 7 bases that match TRBD1. The germline CDR1 and CDR2 sequences are SEHNR and FQNEAQ (reference sequence). The CDR3 spans 13 residues. Trimming removed 8 bases from V and 3 bases from J; junction bases left unmatched: 6.

The chain couples TRBV11-2 to TRBJ2-7; a possible D gene is TRBD1 (6 bases). The CDR3 has 16 amino acids. With 6 bases removed from V and 2 bases from J, the gap between germline ends came to 20 bases. In germline, CDR1 is SGHAT, CDR2 FQNNGV. The CDR3 is CASRLVPTGFAYEQYF. Here the CDR3 DNA reads TGTGCCAGCAGACTAGTCCCCACAGGGTTTGCCTACGAGCAGTACTTC.

The chain links TRBV15 to TRBJ2-5; D is uncertain. The germline gives CDR1 LNHNV, CDR2 YYDKDF (reference sequence). V was clipped by 5 bases and J by 5 bases, with 12 bases between them. The CDR3 loop spans 13 amino acids. CDR3 coding DNA: TGTGCCACCAGCCCAGAGGTGGTGGAGACCCAGTACTTC. It specifies CATSPEVVETQYF.

The chain joins TRBV7-8 to TRBJ1-1; weak D call: TRBD1 (5 bases). The ends were cut back, 1 base at V and 5 bases at J, with 11 bases in the middle. Germline V CDR1 and CDR2: SGHVS, FQNEAQ. The CDR3 consists of 14 residues. CDR3 in DNA: TGTGCCAGCAGCTTAGTCCTGACAGAGACTGAAGCTTTCTTT. The encoded protein is CASSLVLTETEAFF.

The V call is TRBV12-2, the J call TRBJ2-5; whether TRBD1, the table's D call, matches the DNA was not checked. TRBV12-2 is described as a pseudogene. CDR3 size: 15 residues. CDR3 DNA sequence: TGTGCAAGTCGCTCCCCCTGCAGGTCTCAAGAGACCCAGTACTTC. Its translation is CASRSPCRSQETQYF.

The chain is built from TRBV6-1 and TRBJ1-5, with D tentatively TRBD1 (6 bases). Deletions cut 7 bases from V and 12 bases from J, with 13 bases between. Germline loops: CDR1 MNHNS, CDR2 SASEGT. This CDR3 is built from 11 residues. This CDR3 is CASNHRVSQHF. CDR3 nucleotides: TGTGCCAGCAATCACAGGGTGAGCCAGCATTTT.

The chain combines TRBV6-6 with TRBJ1-1; 7 nucleotides match TRBD1. The CDR3 is 13 amino acids. V shed 6 bases and J 1 base; nucleotides not matched to a gene: 2. Germline CDR1 and CDR2: MNHNY and SVGAGI (reference sequence). The CDR3 DNA is TGTGCCAGCAGGACAGGGAGGAACACTGAAGCTTTCTTT. It is translated as CASRTGRNTEAFF.

The chain is built from TRBV20-1 and TRBJ1-4, with D unclear. The length of the CDR3 is 11 residues. Germline V gene sequence: CDR1 DFQATT, CDR2 SNEGSKA (reference sequence). V was pared by 6 bases and J by 8 bases, with 10 bases between. The CDR3 DNA sequence: TGCAGTGCCCAGAAAATAGAAAAACTGTTTTTT. It is translated as CSAQKIEKLFF.

This chain connects TRBV6-6 to TRBJ2-3; no firm D call. The CDR3 contains 12 residues. Per the germline V gene, CDR1 is MNHNY and CDR2 is SVGAGI (reference sequence). The V end was cut by 6 bases, the J end by 6 bases, with 10 bases between. DNA for the CDR3: TGTGCCAGCAGGCCAGGCGGCGATACGCAGTATTTT. It is translated as CASRPGGDTQYF.

V and J are TRBV5-1 and TRBJ1-1; D is ambiguous. Looked up from germline, CDR1 is SGHRS and CDR2 is YFSETQ. The CDR3 contains 13 residues. Trimming stripped 4 bases from V and 0 bases from J, with 7 bases between. CDR3 amino acids: CASSAQLNTEAFF. The CDR3 DNA reads as TGCGCCAGCAGCGCCCAGTTGAACACTGAAGCTTTCTTT.

The chain has TRBV18 and TRBJ1-2; possibly TRBD1 for D (5 bases). V gave up 2 bases and J gave up 6 bases, with 16 bases separating them. The CDR3 contains 15 residues. Looked up from germline, CDR1 is KGHSH and CDR2 is LQKENI. CDR3 DNA sequence: TGTGCCAGCTCACCAGGGACCCGGTCCACAGATGGCTACACCTTC. Translation gives CASSPGTRSTDGYTF.

The chain combines TRBV6-5 with TRBJ1-3; D unresolved. Germline CDR1 is MNHEY and CDR2 is SVGAGI. The V end lost 6 bases, the J end lost 2 bases, and 5 bases lay between the germline ends. The CDR3 has 12 amino acids. CDR3 nucleotide sequence: TGTGCCAGCAGAGGTGCTGGAAACACCATATATTTT. This translates into CASRGAGNTIYF.

This clone was detected only once. The J gene is TRBJ2-1, the V gene TRBV6-4; weak D call: TRBD2 (5 bases). CDR1 MRHNA and CDR2 SNTAGT come from the germline V gene. The CDR3 totals 13 residues. V lost 6 bases, J lost 12 bases, and 18 bases lay in between. CDR3 loop: CASSQSGAMGQFF. CDR3 coding DNA: TGTGCCAGCAGCCAAAGCGGAGCAATGGGGCAGTTCTTC.

The chain recombines TRBV6-1 with TRBJ1-4; 7 nucleotides line up with TRBD1. V shed 6 bases, J shed 8 bases, and the junction held 9 bases outside the gene matches. Germline-derived CDR1 and CDR2 are MNHNS and SASEGT. The CDR3 length is 14 residues. CDR3 residues: CASSPDRVQEKLFF. The CDR3 DNA sequence: TGTGCCAGCAGCCCCGACAGGGTCCAGGAAAAACTGTTTTTT.

The count of this clone is one. The V gene is TRBV7-9, the J gene TRBJ2-2, with 8 bases that match TRBD2. Per the germline V gene, CDR1 is SEHNR and CDR2 is FQNEAQ (reference sequence). This CDR3 contains 16 residues. V was pared by 1 base and J by 6 bases, with 7 bases of the junction left unmatched. CDR3 in amino acids: CASSLGSGSWAGELFF. DNA for the CDR3: TGTGCCAGCAGCTTAGGGAGCGGGAGTTGGGCCGGGGAGCTGTTTTTT.

J is TRBJ1-2 and V is TRBV7-9; D not certain. This CDR3 is 14 amino acids long. V shed 0 bases and J shed 0 bases, with 5 bases lying between them. Germline CDR1 is SEHNR and CDR2 is FQNEAQ (reference sequence). The CDR3 is CASSLAEANYGYTF. DNA for the CDR3: TGTGCCAGCAGCTTAGCTGAAGCTAACTATGGCTACACCTTC.

The gene calls are TRBV19 and TRBJ2-6; D tentatively reads TRBD1 or TRBD2 (5 bases each). Trimming took off 5 bases at V and 2 bases at J, with 10 bases between the two ends. Germline CDR1 reads LNHDA; CDR2 reads SQIVND (reference sequence). This CDR3 comprises 15 residues. CDR3 region: CASSYGAAGANVLTF. The CDR3 DNA follows: TGTGCCAGTAGTTACGGGGCGGCTGGGGCCAACGTCCTGACTTTC.

This chain uses TRBV6-5 with TRBJ2-7; maybe TRBD1 (5 bases). This CDR3 contains 13 residues. Germline V lookup: CDR1 MNHEY, CDR2 SVGAGI. Trimming cost V 8 bases and J 7 bases, with 18 bases left between them. The CDR3 sequence: CASGPGLRWEQYF. CDR3 DNA sequence: TGTGCCAGCGGACCAGGGTTGCGGTGGGAGCAGTACTTC.

This clone was observed once. The chain combines TRBV7-3 with TRBJ2-4; 9 bases align to TRBD2. This CDR3 comprises 19 residues. Germline CDR1 and CDR2: SGHTA and FQGTGA. With V trimmed by 3 bases and J by 0 bases, 12 bases remained unmatched. The CDR3 bases are TGTGCCAGCAGCTTTCGGGCGGGAGGGCCACCTGAAGCCAAAAACATTCAGTACTTC. Translated, it gives CASSFRAGGPPEAKNIQYF.

V is TRBV7-9 and J is TRBJ1-5; TRBD1 matches at 10 bases. Germline lookup yields CDR1 SEHNR and CDR2 FQNEAQ (reference sequence). CDR3 length: 16 residues. V lost 1 base, J lost 1 base, and 1 base stayed unmatched. In nucleotides, the CDR3 is TGTGCCAGCAGCTTAGTGGACAGGGGGAGCAATCAGCCCCAGCATTTT. Amino acid sequence: CASSLVDRGSNQPQHF.

The chain has TRBV6-8 and TRBJ2-3; D gene ambiguous. This CDR3 contains 15 residues. V shed 2 bases and J shed 0 bases, with 9 bases lying between them. Germline loops: CDR1 MNHGY, CDR2 SAAAGT. The CDR3 sequence: CASSYTDTSTDTQYF. The CDR3 DNA is TGTGCCAGCAGTTACACAGATACTAGCACAGATACGCAGTATTTT.

The chain combines TRBV7-2 with TRBJ1-2; weak D call: TRBD1 (5 bases). V was shortened by 5 bases and J by 4 bases, with 14 bases between the two germline ends. CDR1 is SGHTA, CDR2 FQGNSA, per germline. The CDR3 totals 14 residues. The CDR3 spells CASSPAAGTYGYTF. The CDR3 bases are TGTGCCAGCAGCCCGGCCGCCGGGACCTATGGCTACACCTTC.

This rearrangement joins TRBV10-3 to TRBJ1-3, with 10 bases fitting TRBD1. The junction had 1 base not matched to a gene; V was cut back by 8 bases and J by 6 bases. Germline V gene lookup returns CDR1 ENHRY and CDR2 SYGVKD. The CDR3 loop spans 12 amino acids. CDR3 amino acids: CAIGQGENTIYF. The CDR3, as DNA: TGTGCCATCGGACAGGGGGAAAACACCATATATTTT.

The chain uses TRBV28 and TRBJ2-6, with D perhaps matching TRBD1 (5 bases). Germline V gene sequence: CDR1 MDHEN, CDR2 SYDVKM. This CDR3 spans 17 amino acids. Deletions cut 2 bases from V and 0 bases from J, with 11 bases between. CDR3 sequence: CASSLAGLNSGANVLTF. The CDR3 region has the DNA TGTGCCAGCAGTTTAGCAGGGCTCAACTCTGGGGCCAACGTCCTGACTTTC.

V gene TRBV19 combines with J gene TRBJ1-1; D is uncertain. Trimming removed 3 bases at V and 1 base at J, with 15 bases between. The CDR3 has 16 residues. CDR1 is LNHDA, CDR2 SQIVND, per germline (reference sequence). CDR3 bases: TGTGCCAGTAGTATTGGTCGATGGATGGAGAACACTGAAGCTTTCTTT. Protein sequence: CASSIGRWMENTEAFF.

The chain couples TRBV7-6 to TRBJ2-3; possibly TRBD1 for D (6 bases). Germline V gives CDR1 SGHVS, CDR2 FNYEAQ. Trimming shortened V by 2 bases and J by 1 base, and 13 bases separated the two germline ends. The CDR3 has 16 amino acids. CDR3 DNA sequence: TGTGCCAGCAGCTTAACCACAGGGTTGGGCACAGATACGCAGTATTTT. It specifies CASSLTTGLGTDTQYF.